One TCR beta chain is described in this entry. The clone's antigen remains unknown. Base qualities are not recorded, but no much larger clone differs from it by a single base. The sample's time point label, in plain terms: patch test 2, 6 weeks after DPC sensitization. The sample's treatment or condition label, decoded: therapeutic diphenylcyclopropenone sensitization with weekly scalp DPC. At every patch-test visit, the blood draw took place before the patch test was put on. To be eligible, patients had to be aged 18 to 70, diagnosed with alopecia and judged suitable for DPC therapy, while pregnant patients were excluded. Total RNA was extracted from unfractionated whole blood that had been collected in Tempus Blood RNA tubes. V is pared back by 5 bases and J by 11 bases, with 19 bases lying between the germline termini. The CDR1 and CDR2 encoded by the germline V gene are MDHEN and SYDVKM. Taken from cysteine to phenylalanine, the CDR3 has 14 residues. Only the CDR3 DNA stays, 42 bases, in frame from base 1.

Libraries came from RACE. Data came from a NextSeq 500. During library preparation, unique molecular identifiers were attached to individual cDNA molecules so that TCRs could be counted quantitatively and reproducibly. For every blood RNA sample, sequencing covered both the TCR alpha and TCR beta chains. The original methods were these. Samples had a median of about 96,000 TCRs, with a range from roughly 23,224 to 700,000. The Decombinator software suite was used to annotate V, J and CDR3 in the TCR reads. For PS versus PT1 abundance plots, all samples were subsampled to the same number of TCRs (28,000). TCRs were defined as expanded if absent before sensitization and observed at least eight times at the 2-week time point. TCRdb reworked the public reads: Q25 trimming with fastp, MiXCR clone assembly, productive beta chains retained. Here each entry gathers all rows of one CDR3 protein and keeps the most common genes and DNA. None of the V and J calls come from the authors' own analysis; TCRdb made them. This sample holds about 140,000 distinct CDR3 sequences; approximately 10% were observed only once. Of the sample, around 1.4% falls within the top ten clones.

The sample originates from a study of human T cells and chemical hapten exposure (dated by TCRdb to 2020 to 2023). Background on the whole study: For sensitization, 2% DPC in acetone was applied to a roughly 2 cm by roughly 2 cm area of upper inner arm skin. Weekly therapeutic DPC doses were additionally applied to the scalp of patients throughout the roughly 23-week study period. Patch testing on the upper back used Finn chambers containing 0.01% DPC, with scoring done after 6 days according to International Contact Dermatitis Research Group standards. Most of the patients in the cohort were female, and the cohort covered alopecia areata with under or over 50% scalp involvement, alopecia totalis and alopecia universalis. Libraries were combined into a pool for sequencing, and differences in TCR yield between samples came mainly from small differences in library volumes within the pool. The study tracked peripheral blood TCR repertoire changes in vivo during primary and secondary sensitization to the hapten diphenylcyclopropenone (DPC) in alopecia patients. Blood samples were taken from patients before sensitization (week 0) and at 2, 6 and about 24 weeks after DPC sensitization. Blood for TCR sequencing was provided by twenty-nine alopecia patients at one to four time points (pre-sensitization, 2, 6 and 24 weeks). Points the paper makes about the study in general: After repeated subsampling, changes were observed in the strength of the expansion versus patch-test correlation and in the threshold at which the correlation became significant. No change with DPC sensitization was found in the number of TCRs above 1 in 1000 frequency, and no evidence of global repertoire structure alterations was found. Patch test score correlated positively with the number of PT1 expanded TCRs, reaching significance at thresholds 8, 16 and 32 but not at 4. All patients had alopecia, a presumed autoimmune disease, so their immune response might differ from that of healthy individuals. Significantly more large CDR3 similarity clusters were formed by expanded TCRs than by pre-sensitization or healthy control sets, consistent with antigen-driven responses.

Recombination connected TRBV28 to TRBJ1-5; the D gene cannot be named for sure. The sequenced sample was whole blood, obtained in connection with sensitization to the hapten diphenylcyclopropenone (DPC). The TCR comes from a woman between 50 and 59 years old with alopecia areata. Some clones in this sample may be carry-over from other donors' samples. The CDR3 protein is CASSPPGPRTAQHF. The sequenced DNA is TGTGCCAGCAGTCCCCCGGGCCCGCGCACGGCCCAGCATTTT.